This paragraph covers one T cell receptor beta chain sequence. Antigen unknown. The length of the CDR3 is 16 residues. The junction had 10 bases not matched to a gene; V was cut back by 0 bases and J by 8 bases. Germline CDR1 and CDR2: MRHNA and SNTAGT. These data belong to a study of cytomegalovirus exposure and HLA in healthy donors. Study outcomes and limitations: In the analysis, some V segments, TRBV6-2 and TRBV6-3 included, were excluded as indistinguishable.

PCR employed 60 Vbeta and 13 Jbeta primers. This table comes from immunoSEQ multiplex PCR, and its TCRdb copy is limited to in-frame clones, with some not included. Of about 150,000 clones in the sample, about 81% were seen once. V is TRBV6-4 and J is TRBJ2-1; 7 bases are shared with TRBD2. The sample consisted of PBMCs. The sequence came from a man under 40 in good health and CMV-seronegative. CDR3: CASSDSASGIKDEQFF. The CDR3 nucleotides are TGTGCCAGCAGTGACTCAGCGAGCGGGATAAAAGATGAGCAGTTCTTC.